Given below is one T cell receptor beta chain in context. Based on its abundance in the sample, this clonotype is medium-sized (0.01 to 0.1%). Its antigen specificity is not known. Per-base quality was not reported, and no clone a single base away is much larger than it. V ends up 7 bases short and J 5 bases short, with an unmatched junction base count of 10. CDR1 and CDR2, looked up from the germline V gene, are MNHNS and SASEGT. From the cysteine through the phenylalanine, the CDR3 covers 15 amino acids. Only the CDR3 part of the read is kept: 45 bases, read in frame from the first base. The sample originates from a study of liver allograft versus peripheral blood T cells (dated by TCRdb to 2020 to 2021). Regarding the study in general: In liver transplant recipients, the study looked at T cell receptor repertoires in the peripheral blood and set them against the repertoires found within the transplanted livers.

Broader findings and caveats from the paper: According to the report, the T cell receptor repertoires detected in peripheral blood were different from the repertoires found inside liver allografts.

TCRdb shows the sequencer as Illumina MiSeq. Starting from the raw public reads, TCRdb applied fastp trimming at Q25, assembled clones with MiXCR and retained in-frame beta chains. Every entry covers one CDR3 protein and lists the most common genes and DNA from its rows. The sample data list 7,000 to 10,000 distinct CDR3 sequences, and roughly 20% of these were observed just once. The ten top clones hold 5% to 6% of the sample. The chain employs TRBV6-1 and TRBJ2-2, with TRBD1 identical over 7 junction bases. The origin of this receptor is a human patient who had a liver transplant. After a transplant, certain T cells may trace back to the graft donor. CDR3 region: CASTNDRVRTGELFF. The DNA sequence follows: TGTGCCAGCACTAACGACAGGGTTCGTACCGGGGAGCTGTTTTTT.